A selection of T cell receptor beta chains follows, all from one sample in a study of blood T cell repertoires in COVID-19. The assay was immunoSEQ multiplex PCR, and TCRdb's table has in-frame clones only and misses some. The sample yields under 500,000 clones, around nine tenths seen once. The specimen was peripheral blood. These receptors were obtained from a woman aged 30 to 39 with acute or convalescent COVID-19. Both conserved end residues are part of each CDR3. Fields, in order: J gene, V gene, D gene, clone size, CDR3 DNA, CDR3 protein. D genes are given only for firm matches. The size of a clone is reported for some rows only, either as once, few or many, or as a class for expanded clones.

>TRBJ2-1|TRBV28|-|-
TGTGCCAGCCACCATGGGGTAGCGGCCTCCTACAATGAGCAGTTCTTC
CASHHGVAASYNEQFF
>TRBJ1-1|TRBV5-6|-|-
TGTGCCAGCAGCTTGTTGGGCAGATTGAACACTGAAGCTTTCTTT
CASSLLGRLNTEAFF
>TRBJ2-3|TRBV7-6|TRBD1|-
TGTGCCAGCAGCTCCTGGGACAGAGGGACAGATACGCAGTATTTT
CASSSWDRGTDTQYF
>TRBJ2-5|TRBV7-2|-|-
TGTGCCAGCAGCTTAGATGGGGGAGGAGAGACCCAGTACTTC
CASSLDGGGETQYF
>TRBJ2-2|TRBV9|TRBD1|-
TGTGCCAGCAGCGTATCGGGACAGATTTACACCGGGGAGCTGTTTTTT
CASSVSGQIYTGELFF
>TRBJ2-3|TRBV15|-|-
TGTGCCACCAGCACGTCGACTCGGAACAGGGAAGGAGATACGCAGTATTTT
CATSTSTRNREGDTQYF
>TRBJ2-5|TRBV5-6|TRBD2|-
TGTGCCAGCAGCTTTAACCAAATCCTGGGGGGGAGAGAGACCCAGTACTTC
CASSFNQILGGRETQYF
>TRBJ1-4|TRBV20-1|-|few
TGCAGTGCCCACTACAACGAAAAACTGTTTTTT
CSAHYNEKLFF
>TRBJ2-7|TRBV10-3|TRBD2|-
TGTGCCATCAGTGAGTCCCCTAGCGGGGGCGAGCAGTACTTC
CAISESPSGGEQYF
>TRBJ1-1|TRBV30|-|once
TGTGCCTGGAGTGTAACCGGGGTTTCAGCTTTCTTT
CAWSVTGVSAFF
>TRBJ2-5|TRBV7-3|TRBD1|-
TGTGCCAGCAGCCGGGACAGGGCAGAGACCCAGTACTTC
CASSRDRAETQYF
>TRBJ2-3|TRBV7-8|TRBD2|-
TGTGCCAGCAGCTTAGCGAGGGTTAGCGGGGGTTCTCCTAGCACAGATACGCAGTATTTT
CASSLARVSGGSPSTDTQYF
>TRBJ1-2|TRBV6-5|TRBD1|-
TGTGCCAGCAGTTCCGGACAGGGCGATGGCTACACCTTC
CASSSGQGDGYTF
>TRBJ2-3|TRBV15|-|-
TGTGCCACCAGCAGAGATATGGCAGTCAAGTCTAGCACAGATACGCAGTATTTT
CATSRDMAVKSSTDTQYF
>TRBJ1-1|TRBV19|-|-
TGTGCCAGTAGTATGGCCTTGAACACTGAAGCTTTCTTT
CASSMALNTEAFF
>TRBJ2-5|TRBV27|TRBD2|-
TGTGCCAGCAGTCCTTATAGGAGCGGGAGGTACCAAGAGACCCAGTACTTC
CASSPYRSGRYQETQYF
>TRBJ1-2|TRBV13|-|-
TGTGCCAGCAGCTTAGGGGCCACAGCTAACTATGGCTACACCTTC
CASSLGATANYGYTF
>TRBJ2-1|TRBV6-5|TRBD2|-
TGTGCCAGCACTAGCGGGGGGGCGGGTGAGCAGTTCTTC
CASTSGGAGEQFF
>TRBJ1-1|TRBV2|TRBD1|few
TGTGCCCTACAGGGGGCGCAGTATACTGAAGCTTTCTTT
CALQGAQYTEAFF
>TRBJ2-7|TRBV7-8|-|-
TGTGCCAGCAGCTTCGTCGGAGTAGGCAGGGGCTCCTACGAGCAGTACTTC
CASSFVGVGRGSYEQYF
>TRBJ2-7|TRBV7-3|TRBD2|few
TGTGCCAGCAGCTTAACGTACCCCAGCGGGGGCCTCTACGAGCAGTACTTC
CASSLTYPSGGLYEQYF
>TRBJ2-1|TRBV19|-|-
TGTGCCAGTAGTAGGCGGGACCGATCCAATGAGCAGTTCTTC
CASSRRDRSNEQFF
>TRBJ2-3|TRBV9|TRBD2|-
TGTGCCAGCAGCCACCCGGGGCGGGGGGGCACAGATACGCAGTATTTT
CASSHPGRGGTDTQYF
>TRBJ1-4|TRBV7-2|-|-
TGTGCCAGCAGCCCCCAACAGGCAGTTAATGAAAAACTGTTTTTT
CASSPQQAVNEKLFF
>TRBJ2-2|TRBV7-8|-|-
TGTGCCAGCAGCTTAAAGCCCGACACCGGGGAGCTGTTTTTT
CASSLKPDTGELFF
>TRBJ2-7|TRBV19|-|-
TGTGCCAGTAGTTCTAACAGCCCATACGAGCAGTACTTC
CASSSNSPYEQYF
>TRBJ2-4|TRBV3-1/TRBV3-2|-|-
TGTGCCAGCAGCCAAGCACAGACCCTAGCCAAAAACATTCAGTACTTC
CASSQAQTLAKNIQYF
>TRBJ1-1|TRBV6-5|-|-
TGTGCCAGCAGTTACTCGGCGGGACCGAGAACTGAAGCTTTCTTT
CASSYSAGPRTEAFF
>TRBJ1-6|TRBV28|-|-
TGTGCCAGCAGTCCTCTCGGGGGAAGGAATTCACCCCTCCACTTT
CASSPLGGRNSPLHF
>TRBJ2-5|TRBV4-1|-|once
TGCGCCAGCAGCCGCCGGGACTTACAAGAGACCCAGTACTTC
CASSRRDLQETQYF
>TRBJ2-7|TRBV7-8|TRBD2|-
TGTGCCAGCAGCTTAGAGGCGTGGGGCTCTAGCGGGGGGCCCCCTCGTCGGGCGCAGTACTTC
CASSLEAWGSSGGPPRRAQYF
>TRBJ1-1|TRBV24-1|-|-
TGTGCCACCAGTGATCTCATGGGGGCGAACACTGAAGCTTTCTTT
CATSDLMGANTEAFF
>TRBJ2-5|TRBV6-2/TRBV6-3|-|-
TGTGCCAGCAGTTACTCCCCTCAAGAGACCCAGTACTTC
CASSYSPQETQYF
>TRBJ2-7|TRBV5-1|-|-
TGCGCCAGCACCTACTACGGGGGTTCCCTTTACGAGCAGTACTTC
CASTYYGGSLYEQYF
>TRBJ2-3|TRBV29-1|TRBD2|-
TGCAGCGTCGAACCTGCCAGCGGGGCCGGGGATACGCAGTATTTT
CSVEPASGAGDTQYF
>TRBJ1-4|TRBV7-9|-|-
TGTGCCAGCAGCCTCCCCCTCAACGGCCGGGAGCGGGAAAAACTGTTTTTT
CASSLPLNGREREKLFF
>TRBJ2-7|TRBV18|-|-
TGTGCCAGCTCACCCTCGAGGGAAACCTACGAGCAGTACTTC
CASSPSRETYEQYF
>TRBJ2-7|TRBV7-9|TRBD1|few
TGTGCCAGCAGCTTCGACAGGGTATCCTACGAGCAGTACTTC
CASSFDRVSYEQYF
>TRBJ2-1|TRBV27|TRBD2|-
TGTGCCAGCAGTCCCAGACTAGCGGGGGGGTCCACCATTAATGAGCAGTTCTTC
CASSPRLAGGSTINEQFF
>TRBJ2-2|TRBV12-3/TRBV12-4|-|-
TGTGCCAGCAGTTTATCGGGGGAGAGGGATTTT
CASSLSGERDF
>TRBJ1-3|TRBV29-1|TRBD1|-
TGCAGCGTTGAGTTTTTCGGGACAGGGCTTACGCGAAACACCATATATTTT
CSVEFFGTGLTRNTIYF
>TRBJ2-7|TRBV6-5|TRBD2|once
TGTGCCAGCAGCCCGTCGGGGGGAGTTCGCTACGAGCAGTACTTC
CASSPSGGVRYEQYF
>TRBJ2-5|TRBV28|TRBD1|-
TGTGCCAGCAGACAGGGGAAAGAGACCCAGTACTTC
CASRQGKETQYF
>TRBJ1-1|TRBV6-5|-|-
TGTGCCAGCAGTCTTCGACAGCACACTGAAGCTTTCTTT
CASSLRQHTEAFF
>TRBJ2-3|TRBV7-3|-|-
TGTGCCAGCAGCGAGGGACTCCAGGATACGCAGTATTTT
CASSEGLQDTQYF
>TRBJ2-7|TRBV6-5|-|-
TGTGCCAGCAGTTACCGGACTTTTTCCTACGAGCAGTACTTC
CASSYRTFSYEQYF
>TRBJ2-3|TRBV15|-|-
TGTGCCACCAGCGGCCTTGTCAGGGGTTGGGGCACAGATACGCAGTATTTT
CATSGLVRGWGTDTQYF
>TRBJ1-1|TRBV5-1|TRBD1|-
TGCGCCAGCAGCGGACAGGCGAACACTGAAGCTTTCTTT
CASSGQANTEAFF
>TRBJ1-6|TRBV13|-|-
TGTGCCAGCAGCTTAAACCAGGGGCCTAATTCACCCCTCCACTTT
CASSLNQGPNSPLHF
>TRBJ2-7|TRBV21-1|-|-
TGTGCCAGCAGAAATGCGGGGCTTTTATCCTACGAGCAGTACTTC
CASRNAGLLSYEQYF
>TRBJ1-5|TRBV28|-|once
TGTGCCACCCTGAGGGTGATGAATCAGCCCCAGCATTTT
CATLRVMNQPQHF
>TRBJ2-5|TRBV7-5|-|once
TGTGTCAGAAGATCCTCGGGGACAGGGGGGCAAGAGACCCAGTACTTC
CVRRSSGTGGQETQYF
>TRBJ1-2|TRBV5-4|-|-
TGTGCCAGCAGCCGAGAGGACTATGGCTACACCTTC
CASSREDYGYTF